This T cell receptor (beta chain) was profiled in a study of T cells after yellow fever vaccination. General observations from the study: Weaker, the secondary response had a peak occurring faster, on day 5 versus 15.

This clonotype occurred a few times. What it binds is unknown. TCRdb reprocessed the 5' RACE reads via MiXCR and lists one record per CDR3 protein. The sample yields 600,000 to 750,000 distinct CDR3 sequences, 9% to 15% seen once. The CDR3 runs to 13 residues. V shed 3 bases and J shed 5 bases, with 11 bases lying between them. In germline, CDR1 is SGHTA, CDR2 FQGNSA. The clonotype was recovered from a young man who received the YFV17D yellow fever vaccine. Here the sequenced sample was PBMCs, taken on the day of the yellow fever booster vaccination. The chain combines TRBV7-2 with TRBJ2-7; D uncertain. The CDR3 protein is CASSFDPNHEQYF. CDR3 coding DNA: TGTGCCAGCAGCTTTGACCCAAACCACGAGCAGTACTTC.